This T cell receptor (beta chain) is drawn from a study of blood T cell repertoires in COVID-19 (dated by TCRdb to 2020 to 2021). About the full investigation: The collaborator samples originated in the United States, Italy and Spain and spanned the acute and convalescent phases of COVID-19. The material from the prospective study consisted of cDNA or gDNA derived from T cells, B-cell-depleted T cells, or PBMCs. Deeply sampled blood TCRbeta repertoires from subjects exposed to, actively infected with, or recovered from COVID-19 were included in the dataset. The repertoires were made available in a free public database intended to serve as a resource for research on the immune response to SARS-CoV-2. Samples came from the ongoing ImmuneRACE study (first 160 participants) plus 1,254 subjects from 6 global collaborators. A de-identified subject ID, COVID-19 status, age in years and sex were almost always included in the sample metadata. Where available, HLA class I and class II types were taken from metadata supplied by the sample provider and were not determined by assay-based typing.

Regarding this clone: Its antigen is still unknown. No base quality values were provided; no much bigger clone lies one nucleotide off.

TCRbeta CDR3 regions were amplified from genomic DNA by means of the immunoSEQ Assay, a bias-controlled multiplex PCR. The paper's processing steps were these. The number of nucleated cells in each sample was estimated from the amplification of reference gene primers within the assay. Sequence reads were collapsed and filtered to measure the absolute abundance of every unique TCRbeta CDR3 rearrangement. Productive Simpson clonality was computed per sample as the square root of Simpson's diversity index over productive rearrangements. In its TCRdb copy, this immuneACCESS table keeps in-frame sequences only and misses some clones. Where compared with another copy, unresolved V genes explain less than half of these, and the others have no known cause. V, J and clone size are taken as reported in that table, and D and trimming were inferred from the DNA itself. This sample holds approximately 85,000 clones; around four fifths were observed only once. The top ten constitute approximately 12% of the sample.

Collaborating institutions collected whole blood in K2EDTA tubes following their own protocols. For TCRbeta analysis, collaborators shipped samples as frozen whole blood, isolated PBMCs, or DNA extracted from either of those sample types. CDR1 and CDR2 (KGHSH, LQKENI) derive from the germline V gene. Including the terminal cysteine and phenylalanine, the CDR3 comprises 16 residues. Only the CDR3 portion is preserved as DNA: 48 bases, with reading frame beginning at the first base. The junction shows trimming of 1 base on V and 4 bases on J, plus 16 bases between the germline ends. Points the paper makes about the study in general: How much clinical and demographic metadata was included differed by source and by participant, and the metadata was provided uncurated.

Sequencing was performed on peripheral blood. In this chain, TRBV18 is recombined with TRBJ2-5, with no reliable assignment of the D segment. This sequence originates from a woman aged 70 to 79 with active or convalescent COVID-19. The DNA sequence reads TGTGCCAGCTCACCACTAAGCCGTGCAAGTCCAGAGACCCAGTACTTC. Its product reads: CASSPLSRASPETQYF.